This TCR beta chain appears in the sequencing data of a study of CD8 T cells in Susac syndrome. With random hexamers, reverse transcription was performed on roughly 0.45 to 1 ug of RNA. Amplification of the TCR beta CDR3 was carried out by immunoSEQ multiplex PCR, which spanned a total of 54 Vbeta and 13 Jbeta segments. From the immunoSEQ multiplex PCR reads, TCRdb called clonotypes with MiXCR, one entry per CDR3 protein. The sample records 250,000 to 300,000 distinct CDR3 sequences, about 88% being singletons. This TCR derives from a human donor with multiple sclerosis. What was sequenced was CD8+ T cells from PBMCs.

The DNA of the CDR3 is TGTGCCAGCAGTTTTCGAACAAGTATATACACTGAAGCTTTCTTT. Encoded protein: CASSFRTSIYTEAFF. This chain joins TRBV12-3 or TRBV12-4 and TRBJ1-1, with D unclear. This CDR3 is 15 amino acids long. V shed 3 bases and J shed 3 bases, with 14 bases lying between them.